This T cell receptor (beta chain) was identified in a study of blood T cell repertoires in COVID-19. Methods used by the authors: The authors estimated nucleated cell counts from reference gene primer amplification. Sequencing used immunoSEQ multiplex PCR; TCRdb keeps in-frame clones, though not all of them. That table supplies the V and J calls and clone size; D and trimming were determined from the DNA. Here the sample spans fewer than 110,000 clones, approximately 80% being singletons. The material sequenced was peripheral blood. This TCR came from a human donor in a cohort sampled during active or convalescent COVID-19.

CDR3 sequence (DNA): TGCGCCAGCAGCGGAGGTAGACAGGGTGAGGCCGGGGAGCTGTTTTTT. It translates to CASSGGRQGEAGELFF. The genes are TRBV5-1 and TRBJ2-2; TRBD1 matches at 7 bases. Trimming took 4 bases from V and 6 from J; bases not matched to a gene: 12. The CDR3 totals 16 residues. Germline CDR1 SGHRS, CDR2 YFSETQ.